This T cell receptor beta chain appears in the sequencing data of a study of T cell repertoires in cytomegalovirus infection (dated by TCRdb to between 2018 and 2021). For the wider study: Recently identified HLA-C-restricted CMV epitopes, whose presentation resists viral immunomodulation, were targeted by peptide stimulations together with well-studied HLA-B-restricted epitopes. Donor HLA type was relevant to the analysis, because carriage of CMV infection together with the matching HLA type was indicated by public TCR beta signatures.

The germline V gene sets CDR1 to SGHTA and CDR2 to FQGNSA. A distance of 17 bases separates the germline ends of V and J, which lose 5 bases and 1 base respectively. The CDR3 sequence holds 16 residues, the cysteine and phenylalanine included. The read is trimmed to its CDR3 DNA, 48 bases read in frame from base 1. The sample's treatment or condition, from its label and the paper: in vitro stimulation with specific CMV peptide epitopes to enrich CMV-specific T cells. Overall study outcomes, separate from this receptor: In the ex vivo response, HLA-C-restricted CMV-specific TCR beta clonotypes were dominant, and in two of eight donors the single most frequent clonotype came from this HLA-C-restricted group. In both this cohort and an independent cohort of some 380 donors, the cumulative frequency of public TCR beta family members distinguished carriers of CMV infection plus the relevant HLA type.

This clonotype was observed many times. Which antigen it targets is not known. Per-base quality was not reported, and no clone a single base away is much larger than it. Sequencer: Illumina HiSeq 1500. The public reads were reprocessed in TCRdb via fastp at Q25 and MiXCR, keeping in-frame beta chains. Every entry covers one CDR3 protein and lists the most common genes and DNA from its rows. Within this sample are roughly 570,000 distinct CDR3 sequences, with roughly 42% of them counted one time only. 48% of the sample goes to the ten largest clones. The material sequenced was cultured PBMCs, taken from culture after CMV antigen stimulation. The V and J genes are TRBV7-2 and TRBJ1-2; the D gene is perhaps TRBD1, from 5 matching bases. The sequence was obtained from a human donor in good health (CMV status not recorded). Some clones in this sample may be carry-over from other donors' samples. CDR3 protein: CASSHRDGGYNYGYTF. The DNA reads TGTGCCAGCAGCCACCGGGACGGGGGATATAACTATGGCTACACCTTC.